These 15 T cell receptor beta chains were sequenced from one sample in a study of cytomegalovirus exposure and HLA in healthy donors. Measured with immunoSEQ multiplex PCR; TCRdb has only the in-frame clones, and not every one. The sample lists about 280,000 clones, roughly 90% occurring once. What was sequenced was PBMCs. The receptors here all came from a woman between 18 and 30 years old in good health and CMV-seronegative.

CDR3 region: CASSFRDRVTEAFF. DNA for the CDR3: TGTGCCAGCAGCTTTCGGGACAGGGTGACTGAAGCTTTCTTT. The chain is built from TRBV28 and TRBJ1-1; 9 bases are shared with TRBD1. The CDR3 spans 14 residues. Germline loops: CDR1 MDHEN, CDR2 SYDVKM. V lost 6 bases, J lost 5 bases, and 7 bases stayed unmatched.

The rearrangement joins TRBV5-1 to TRBJ2-7; 7 bases line up with TRBD1. From germline, CDR1 is SGHRS and CDR2 YFSETQ. This CDR3 comprises 16 residues. Germline trimming cut 3 bases from V and 1 base from J; bases unmatched to any gene: 10. Here the CDR3 reads CASSWRKGQTSYEQYF. The CDR3 region has the DNA TGCGCCAGCAGCTGGAGGAAGGGACAGACTTCCTACGAGCAGTACTTC. Variable domain in full (rest from reference TRBV5-1 and TRBJ2-7): KAGVTQTPRYLIKTRGQQVTLSCSPISGHRSVSWYQQTPGQGLQFLFEYFSETQRNKGNFPGRFSGRQFSNSRSEMNVSTLELGDSALYLCASSWRKGQTSYEQYFGPGTRLTVT.

V and J are TRBV7-2 and TRBJ1-1; TRBD1 aligns across 10 bases. Germline trimming cut 5 bases from V and 4 bases from J; bases unmatched to any gene: 4. The CDR3 has 14 residues. The germline V gene has CDR1 SGHTA and CDR2 FQGNSA. CDR3 in amino acids: CASSVGQGGTEAFF. The CDR3, as DNA: TGTGCCAGCAGCGTAGGACAGGGGGGCACTGAAGCTTTCTTT. Variable domain in full (rest from reference TRBV7-2 and TRBJ1-1): GAGVSQSPSNKVTEKGKDVELRCDPISGHTALYWYRQSLGQGLEFLIYFQGNSAPDKSGLPSDRFSAERTGGSVSTLTIQRTQQEDSAVYLCASSVGQGGTEAFFGQGTRLTVV.

This clone turned up a few times. The chain carries TRBV11-2 and TRBJ1-2; 8 bases are shared with TRBD1. The J segment lost 6 bases and the V segment lost 5 bases, leaving 5 bases of the junction unmatched. CDR3 size: 13 residues. From germline, CDR1 is SGHAT and CDR2 FQNNGV. CDR3 loop: CASSVAGGDGYTF. DNA of the CDR3: TGTGCCAGCAGCGTAGCAGGGGGCGATGGCTACACCTTC.

V gene TRBV4-1 combines with J gene TRBJ1-4; a weak D match, TRBD1 (6 bases). V lost 0 bases and J lost 4, with 18 bases in between. This CDR3 spans 18 amino acids. The germline gives CDR1 MGHRA, CDR2 YSYEKL. The CDR3 bases are TGCGCCAGCAGCCAAGACCCAAACAGGGCGCTTGGTAATGAAAAACTGTTTTTT. Translation gives CASSQDPNRALGNEKLFF.

This chain links TRBV7-9 with TRBJ2-1; 10 positions match TRBD2. The junction had 7 bases not matched to a gene; V was cut back by 7 bases and J by 4 bases. CDR3 length equals 15 residues. Per germline, CDR1 SEHNR and CDR2 FQNEAQ (reference sequence). The CDR3: CASTHRGLAYNEQFF. The CDR3 nucleotides read TGTGCCAGCACTCACAGGGGACTAGCGTACAATGAGCAGTTCTTC.

The rearrangement uses TRBV5-8 and TRBJ2-2; a weak D match, TRBD2 (5 bases). CDR3 length: 16 amino acids. Germline V lookup: CDR1 SGHTS, CDR2 YDEGEE. The V and J ends lost 4 bases and 0 bases respectively, with 13 bases between them. The DNA of the CDR3 is TGTGCCAGCAGCCCTTTGGGGAGAACGAACACCGGGGAGCTGTTTTTT. Encoded protein: CASSPLGRTNTGELFF.

Points on this clone: A much larger clone lies a single base off, so this may be a read error. The sample carries other DNA sequences with the same CDR3. The rearrangement links TRBV6-5 to TRBJ2-7; no firm D call. Germline V gene data show CDR1 as MNHEY and CDR2 as SVGAGI. This CDR3 is built from 13 residues. In DNA, the CDR3 is TGTGCTAGCAGCCAACCTCAGGTTCTGGAGCAGTACTTC. It translates to CASSQPQVLEQYF.

The V gene is TRBV6-1, the J gene TRBJ1-1; possible D gene TRBD1, 6 bases. The CDR3 covers 14 residues. Germline lookup yields CDR1 MNHNS and CDR2 SASEGT. Trimming removed 5 bases from V and 0 bases from J, with 10 bases in between. CDR3 DNA: TGTGCCAGCAGTAGGACAGCCTTGAACACTGAAGCTTTCTTT. It specifies CASSRTALNTEAFF.

This rearrangement joins TRBV20-1 to TRBJ1-1, with D unclear. The CDR3 runs to 11 residues. The V end was cut by 2 bases, the J end by 3 bases, with 4 bases between. Germline values: CDR1 DFQATT, CDR2 SNEGSKA (reference sequence). The CDR3 loop is CSARQDTEAFF. The CDR3 DNA is TGCAGTGCTAGACAGGACACTGAAGCTTTCTTT.

The chain links TRBV4-3 to TRBJ2-4; 14 bases match TRBD2. Trimming took 4 bases from V and 5 from J; bases not matched to a gene: 10. CDR1 and CDR2 from the germline V gene are LGHNA and YSLEER. The CDR3 length is 18 residues. The CDR3 reads CASSPGGLAGGWENIQYF. CDR3 bases: TGCGCCAGCAGCCCCGGTGGACTAGCGGGAGGATGGGAAAACATTCAGTACTTC.

The rearrangement joins TRBV27 to TRBJ1-1; TRBD1 aligns across 7 bases. CDR1 and CDR2 (germline): MNHEY, SMNVEV (reference sequence). V lost 5 bases, J lost 4 bases, and 13 bases stayed unmatched. This CDR3 contains 16 residues. Written as DNA, the CDR3 is TGTGCCAGCAGTCCGGACCAGACAGGGTTGGTCACTGAAGCTTTCTTT. It encodes CASSPDQTGLVTEAFF.

V and J are TRBV9 and TRBJ2-1; the match to TRBD2 covers 8 bases. V dropped 3 bases and J dropped 7; count of bases not matched to a gene: 6. This CDR3 has 14 amino acids. CDR1 and CDR2 (germline): SGDLS, YYNGEE. The DNA of the CDR3 is TGTGCCAGCAGCGAAGCGGGAGTGGGTAATGAGCAGTTCTTC. This sequence encodes CASSEAGVGNEQFF.

The chain couples TRBV19 to TRBJ2-7; TRBD1 is a possible D gene (6 bases). Germline CDR1 LNHDA, CDR2 SQIVND (reference sequence). V lost 1 base to trimming and J lost 3 bases, with 13 bases between them. This CDR3 region has 15 residues. CDR3 bases: TGTGCCAGTAGTATAGTAACAGGGTTGGACTACGAGCAGTACTTC. Amino acid sequence: CASSIVTGLDYEQYF.

The chain uses TRBV28 and TRBJ1-2, with TRBD1 matching 9 bases. The germline V gene encodes CDR1 MDHEN and CDR2 SYDVKM. CDR3 size: 13 residues. V dropped 7 bases and J dropped 13; count of bases not matched to a gene: 13. Here the CDR3 reads CASTRDRVQQSTF. The CDR3 nucleotides read TGTGCCAGCACCCGGGACAGGGTCCAACAAAGCACCTTC.